These 9 T cell receptor beta chains came from one sample sequenced in a study of blood T cell repertoires in COVID-19. Assay used: immunoSEQ multiplex PCR; TCRdb lists only in-frame clones, some missing. The table includes roughly 210,000 clones, approximately 81% detected once. Input material: peripheral blood. These receptors all come from a woman of 80 years or more with COVID-19, enrolled during active disease.

The chain is built from TRBV9 and TRBJ1-1; D ambiguous. The CDR3 length is 12 residues. CDR1 is SGDLS and CDR2 is YYNGEE in the germline V gene. Between the trimmed V and J ends, which lost 2 bases and 3 bases, there was a span of 5 bases. CDR3 coding DNA: TGTGCCAGCAGCGTGTCGGACACTGAAGCTTTCTTT. Protein sequence: CASSVSDTEAFF. Together with reference TRBV9 and TRBJ1-1, the CDR3 gives the full variable domain: DSGVTQTPKHLITATGQRVTLRCSPRSGDLSVYWYQQSLDQGLQFLIQYYNGEERAKGNILERFSAQQFPDLHSELNLSSLELGDSALYFCASSVSDTEAFFGQGTRLTVV.

This clone occurred a few times. The rearrangement links TRBV19 to TRBJ2-3; 13 nucleotides align to TRBD2. From germline, CDR1 is LNHDA and CDR2 SQIVND (reference sequence). The CDR3 is made up of 16 amino acids. V dropped 5 bases and J dropped 1; count of bases not matched to a gene: 3. The CDR3 nucleotides read TGTGCCAGTAGTGTCGGACTAGCGGGGGGCACAGATACGCAGTATTTT. This codes for CASSVGLAGGTDTQYF.

V is TRBV5-4 and J is TRBJ1-1; 7 bases match TRBD1. V lost 2 bases, J lost 5 bases, and 6 bases stayed unmatched. Germline lookup yields CDR1 SGHNT and CDR2 YYREEE (reference sequence). The CDR3 spans 14 residues. CDR3 protein: CASSFAQGRTEAFF. The CDR3 DNA is TGTGCCAGCAGCTTCGCACAGGGGCGAACTGAAGCTTTCTTT.

J is TRBJ1-5 and V is TRBV28; D is perhaps TRBD1 (5 bases). The V and J ends lost 6 bases and 5 bases respectively, with 11 bases between them. The V gene's germline CDR1 is MDHEN and CDR2 SYDVKM. The CDR3 contains 13 residues. In DNA, the CDR3 is TGTGCCAGCAGACCCCCGGGGGATCAGCCCCAGCATTTT. Its protein product is CASRPPGDQPQHF. The whole variable domain, filled in from reference TRBV28 and TRBJ1-5, reads DVKVTQSSRYLVKRTGEKVFLECVQDMDHENMFWYRQDPGLGLRLIYFSYDVKMKEKGDIPEGYSVSREKKERFSLILESASTNQTSMYLCASRPPGDQPQHFGDGTRLSIL.

This sequence joins TRBV11-2 and TRBJ1-1; D call uncertain. Germline CDR1 and CDR2: SGHAT and FQNNGV. CDR3 size: 13 residues. V lost 4 bases to trimming and J lost 5 bases, with 11 bases between them. CDR3 amino acids: CASSSKRATEAFF. CDR3 in DNA: TGTGCCAGCAGCTCCAAGCGAGCGACTGAAGCTTTCTTT.

V gene TRBV11-3 combines with J gene TRBJ1-1; 7 bases match TRBD1. Germline values: CDR1 SGHNT, CDR2 YENEEA. Losses at the gene ends were 5 bases for V and 3 bases for J; bases not matched to a gene: 6. This CDR3 comprises 14 residues. CDR3 sequence: CASSATQGDTEAFF. The CDR3 DNA follows: TGTGCCAGCAGCGCGACCCAGGGGGACACTGAAGCTTTCTTT.

The rearrangement joins TRBV4-1 to TRBJ1-2; D not resolved. Trimming cost V 5 bases and J 4 bases, with 11 bases left between them. This CDR3 has 13 amino acids. In germline, CDR1 is MGHRA, CDR2 YSYEKL. As DNA, the CDR3 is TGCGCCAGCAGCACCACTAAAGGCTATGGCTACACCTTC. It yields the protein CASSTTKGYGYTF.

The rearrangement joins TRBV3-1 (or the pseudogene TRBV3-2) to TRBJ2-3; the D gene is possibly TRBD2 (5 bases). Germline CDR1 is LGHDT and CDR2 is YNNKEL (reference sequence). The CDR3 loop spans 16 amino acids. The V gene lost 4 bases and the J gene lost 0 bases, with 14 bases spanning the gap. CDR3 coding DNA: TGTGCCAGCAGCCCTCTCCGGGGTCCTAGCACAGATACGCAGTATTTT. It translates to CASSPLRGPSTDTQYF.

The chain joins TRBV10-2 to TRBJ2-7, with 10 bases lining up with TRBD2. CDR3 length: 13 amino acids. J gave up 5 bases and V 6 bases, and 4 bases lay outside the gene matches. The germline V gene encodes CDR1 WSHSY and CDR2 SAAADI. The DNA of the CDR3 is TGCGCCAGCAGGAGCGGGGGGGCCGACGAGCAGTACTTC. Translated, it gives CASRSGGADEQYF.